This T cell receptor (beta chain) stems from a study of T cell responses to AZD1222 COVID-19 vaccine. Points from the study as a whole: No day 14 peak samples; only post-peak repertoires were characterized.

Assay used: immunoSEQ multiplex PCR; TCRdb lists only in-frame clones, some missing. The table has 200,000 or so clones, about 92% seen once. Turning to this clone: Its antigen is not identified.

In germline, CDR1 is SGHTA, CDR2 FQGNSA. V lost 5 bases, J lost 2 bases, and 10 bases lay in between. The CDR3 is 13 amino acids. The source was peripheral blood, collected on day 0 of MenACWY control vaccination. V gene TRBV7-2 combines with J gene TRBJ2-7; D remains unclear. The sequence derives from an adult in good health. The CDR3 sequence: CASSIIGAYEQYF. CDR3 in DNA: TGTGCCAGCAGCATAATTGGGGCCTACGAGCAGTACTTC. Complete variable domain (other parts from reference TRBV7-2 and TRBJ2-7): GAGVSQSPSNKVTEKGKDVELRCDPISGHTALYWYRQSLGQGLEFLIYFQGNSAPDKSGLPSDRFSAERTGGSVSTLTIQRTQQEDSAVYLCASSIIGAYEQYFGPGTRLTVT.